This T cell receptor (beta chain) is drawn from a study of blood T cell repertoires in COVID-19. Study-wide background: Samples of COVID-19 (acute and convalescent) were obtained from the United States, Italy and Spain. Sample material is recorded as cDNA or gDNA derived from T cells, B-cell-depleted T cells, or PBMCs.

Germline V gene lookup returns CDR1 SGDLS and CDR2 YYNGEE. This CDR3 comprises 14 residues. V lost 3 bases and J lost 10, with 19 bases in between. Authors' data handling: Estimated nucleated cell counts came from reference gene primer amplification. Repertoires were generated with immunoSEQ multiplex PCR, while TCRdb's copy carries only in-frame clones and drops some. The V and J calls and clone size were taken over from that table, and D and trimming were inferred from the DNA. The profile shows 100,000 or so clones, around nine tenths of them singletons. The chain combines TRBV9 with TRBJ1-1; D is unclear. The sequenced sample consisted of peripheral blood. This TCR came from a woman between 45 and 65 years old in a cohort sampled during active COVID-19. CDR3 sequence reads: CASSENVTPTGAFF. CDR3 in DNA: TGTGCCAGCAGCGAGAACGTAACCCCCACGGGAGCTTTCTTT. Variable domain in full (rest from reference TRBV9 and TRBJ1-1): DSGVTQTPKHLITATGQRVTLRCSPRSGDLSVYWYQQSLDQGLQFLIQYYNGEERAKGNILERFSAQQFPDLHSELNLSSLELGDSALYFCASSENVTPTGAFFGQGTRLTVV.